These 13 T cell receptor beta chains were all obtained from the same sample, sequenced in a study of blood T cells in healthy people across ages. With a J-beta primer mix and a sample-barcoded 5' primer, a second PCR ran 7 to 11 cycles. One entry per CDR3 protein results from TCRdb running MiXCR on the 5' RACE reads. The data hold 850,000 to 950,000 distinct CDR3 sequences, with 25% to 35% observed a single time. The source material was blood. The origin of the receptors is a woman of 80 years or more in good health.

The genes are TRBV24-1 and TRBJ1-1; the match to TRBD1 covers 9 bases. With V trimmed by 2 bases and J by 4 bases, 10 bases remained unmatched. Looked up from germline, CDR1 is KGHDR and CDR2 is SFDVKD. This CDR3 is 17 amino acids long. CDR3 protein: CATSDSAGTGMATEAFF. In DNA, the CDR3 is TGTGCCACCAGTGATTCCGCCGGGACAGGGATGGCCACTGAAGCTTTCTTT.

There are a few counts of this clonotype. One base away lies a much larger clone, so this may be a sequencing read error. This chain uses TRBV24-1 with TRBJ2-7; D remains ambiguous. Germline V gene data show CDR1 as KGHDR and CDR2 as SFDVKD. This CDR3 has 13 amino acids. Here the CDR3 DNA reads TGTGCCACCAGGGATTCGAACTCCTACGAGCAGTACTTC. Amino acid sequence: CATRDSNSYEQYF.

This clonotype occurred many times. V usage is TRBV11-2 and J usage is TRBJ2-4, with D tentatively TRBD1 or TRBD2 (6 bases each). The V gene lost 3 bases and the J gene lost 8 bases, with 14 bases spanning the gap. Germline values: CDR1 SGHAT, CDR2 FQNNGV. The CDR3 extends over 14 amino acids. CDR3 nucleotides: TGTGCCAGCAGCTTTTCCGGGGGCAGGGACATTCAGTACTTC. Amino acid sequence: CASSFSGGRDIQYF.

The chain joins TRBV5-1 to TRBJ1-1; D may be TRBD1 (5 bases). Germline V gene lookup returns CDR1 SGHRS and CDR2 YFSETQ. The CDR3 extends over 14 amino acids. The V and J ends lost 3 bases and 5 bases respectively, with 14 bases between them. The CDR3 loop reads CASSSTGTGTEAFF. CDR3 DNA sequence: TGCGCCAGCAGCTCAACCGGGACGGGAACTGAAGCTTTCTTT.

This clonotype has a count of ten or more. J is TRBJ2-5 and V is TRBV6-6; 8 nucleotides match TRBD2. The V gene's germline CDR1 is MNHNY and CDR2 SVGAGI (reference sequence). V trimming: 6 bases; J trimming: 4 bases; junction bases outside the gene matches: 4. There are 13 residues in the CDR3. The CDR3, as DNA: TGTGCCAGCAGGCCGGGGGGGCCAGAGACCCAGTACTTC. As protein: CASRPGGPETQYF.

This clonotype was recorded many times. One junction end disagrees with the germline gene, perhaps due to a read error. The rearrangement joins TRBV7-2 to TRBJ2-5, with D possibly matching TRBD2 (5 bases). The V gene's germline CDR1 is SGHTA and CDR2 FQGNSA. This CDR3 spans 13 amino acids. In DNA form, the CDR3 reads TGCGCCAGCAGCCCAAGCGGCGGGGAGACCCAGTACTTC. The encoded protein is CASSPSGGETQYF. The complete variable domain, with remaining parts taken from reference TRBV7-2 and TRBJ2-5, reads GAGVSQSPSNKVTEKGKDVELRCDPISGHTALYWYRQSLGQGLEFLIYFQGNSAPDKSGLPSDRFSAERTGGSVSTLTIQRTQQEDSAVYLCASSPSGGETQYFGPGTRLLVL.

This clonotype was seen ten or more times. The genes are TRBV9 and TRBJ2-1; D might be TRBD2 (6 bases). Germline values: CDR1 SGDLS, CDR2 YYNGEE. The germline V and J ends were trimmed by 0 bases and 8 bases, with 15 bases remaining between them. CDR3 size: 15 residues. Written as DNA, the CDR3 is TGTGCCAGCAGCGTAGACTCAACTAGCTTTGATGAGCAGTTCTTC. Its protein is CASSVDSTSFDEQFF.

The rearrangement links TRBV6-2 or TRBV6-3 to TRBJ1-2, with no clear D. The germline V gene has CDR1 MNHEY and CDR2 SVGEGT. Trimming took 2 bases from V and 6 from J, leaving 10 bases between them. This CDR3 comprises 13 residues. The CDR3 is CASSYASGHGYTF. In DNA, the CDR3 is TGTGCCAGCAGTTACGCGTCAGGACATGGCTACACCTTC.

This clonotype came up a few times. An end of the junction does not agree with germline; a read error may underlie this. The genes are TRBV28 and TRBJ1-2; D gene ambiguous. CDR1 and CDR2 from the germline V gene are MDHEN and SYDVKM. The CDR3 has 14 amino acids. This chain's CDR3 is CSSSLMSGLYSYTF. The CDR3 DNA sequence: TGTTCCAGCAGTTTAATGAGTGGGCTATATAGCTACACCTTC.

Comment on this clonotype: Just one base apart from a much larger clone, this may be a read error. V usage is TRBV20-1 and J usage is TRBJ1-5; D is possibly TRBD1 (6 bases). The CDR3 sequence is 13 residues long. The V gene's germline CDR1 is DFQATT and CDR2 SNEGSKA (reference sequence). CDR3 nucleotides: TGCAGTACTAGACAGGACAGCCGGCAGCCCCAGCATTTT. Protein product: CSTRQDSRQPQHF.

This clonotype has a count of ten or more. The chain links TRBV20-1 to TRBJ1-5; D unresolved. CDR1 and CDR2 from the germline V gene are DFQATT and SNEGSKA (reference sequence). Trimming took 0 bases from V and 0 from J, leaving 9 bases between them. The CDR3 covers 15 residues. Written as DNA, the CDR3 is TGCAGTGCTAGAGATGGGCTTTATAGCAATCAGCCCCAGCATTTT. Protein sequence: CSARDGLYSNQPQHF.

This clonotype has at least ten counts. The chain uses TRBV18 and TRBJ2-3; 8 positions match TRBD1. CDR3 length: 16 amino acids. Trimming removed 4 bases from V and 2 bases from J; junction bases left unmatched: 8. Germline loops: CDR1 KGHSH, CDR2 LQKENI. The DNA for the CDR3 is TGTGCCAGCTCACTGTCCGGGACAGGCTTCACAGATACGCAGTATTTT. It yields the protein CASSLSGTGFTDTQYF.

A note on this clonotype: It may be a read error: a sequence one base away is much more abundant. Because the CDR3 is missing its conserved closing phenylalanine or tryptophan, this is likely a read error. The CDR3 loop is CASSFPTSGEQFV. The CDR3 DNA sequence: TGTGCCAGCAGTTTCCCTACTAGCGGGGAGCAGTTCGTC. The gene calls are TRBV27 and TRBJ2-1; TRBD2 matches 9 bases. Per germline, CDR1 MNHEY and CDR2 SMNVEV (reference sequence). The CDR3 consists of 13 residues. Trimming at V came to 3 bases and at J to 10 bases, leaving 4 bases not matched to a gene.